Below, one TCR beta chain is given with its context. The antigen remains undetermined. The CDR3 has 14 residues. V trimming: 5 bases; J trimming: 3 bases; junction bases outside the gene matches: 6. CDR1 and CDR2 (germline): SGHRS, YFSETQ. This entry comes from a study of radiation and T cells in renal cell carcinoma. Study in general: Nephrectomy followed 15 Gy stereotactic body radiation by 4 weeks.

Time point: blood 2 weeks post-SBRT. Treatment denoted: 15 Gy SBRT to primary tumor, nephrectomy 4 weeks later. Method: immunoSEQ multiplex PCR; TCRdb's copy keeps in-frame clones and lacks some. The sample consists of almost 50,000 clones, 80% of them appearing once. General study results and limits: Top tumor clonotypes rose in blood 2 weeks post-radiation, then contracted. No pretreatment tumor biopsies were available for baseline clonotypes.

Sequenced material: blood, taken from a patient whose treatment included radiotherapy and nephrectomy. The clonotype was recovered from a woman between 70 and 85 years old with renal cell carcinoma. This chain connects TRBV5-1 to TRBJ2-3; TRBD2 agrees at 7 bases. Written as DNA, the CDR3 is TGCGCCAGCAGTAGCAGACTAGCAACAGATACGCAGTATTTT. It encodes CASSSRLATDTQYF.